This paragraph covers one TCR beta chain sequence. CDR1 MNHEY and CDR2 SMNVEV come from the germline V gene (reference sequence). This CDR3 region has 18 residues. Between the trimmed V and J ends, which lost 2 bases and 0 bases, there was a span of 14 bases. The protocol was immunoSEQ multiplex PCR, while the TCRdb copy is restricted to in-frame clones and leaves out a portion. The table shows some 70,000 clones, with approximately 80% occurring only once. The data originate from a study of blood T cell repertoires in COVID-19. Whole-study context: Whether acute or convalescent, the COVID-19 samples came from the United States, Italy and Spain. The cDNA or gDNA used as material had been derived from T cells, B-cell-depleted T cells, or PBMCs.

V and J are TRBV27 and TRBJ2-6; perhaps TRBD2 as D (5 bases). This clonotype was obtained from an elderly man with acute or convalescent COVID-19. Sequencing used peripheral blood. The CDR3 region has the DNA TGTGCCAGCAGTTTACAACTAGACTCGTTCTCTGGGGCCAACGTCCTGACTTTC. It encodes CASSLQLDSFSGANVLTF.